The following is a T cell receptor (beta chain) sequence with its context. In the authors' methods: Reference gene primer amplification gave estimated nucleated cell counts. Assay: immunoSEQ multiplex PCR; the TCRdb copy retains only in-frame clones and omits some. V and J calls and clone size are given by that table; D and trimming were obtained from the DNA. The sample has 300,000 to 400,000 clones, approximately 91% seen once. Patients at the Seattle site were enrolled during active infection and followed longitudinally. These data originate in a study of blood T cell repertoires in COVID-19. Study-wide context: The analysed material was cDNA or gDNA that came from T cells, B-cell-depleted T cells, or PBMCs.

In germline, CDR1 is MDHEN, CDR2 SYDVKM. Trimming shortened V by 1 base and J by 6 bases, and 10 bases separated the two germline ends. CDR3 length: 13 amino acids. The receptor was isolated from a woman in her sixties or seventies with COVID-19, enrolled during active disease. Sequencing was performed on peripheral blood. V gene TRBV28 combines with J gene TRBJ2-7; possibly TRBD2 for D (5 bases). The CDR3 sequence is CASSLSGSGEQYF. The CDR3 coding sequence is TGTGCCAGCAGTTTATCGGGAAGTGGCGAGCAGTACTTC.